Listed below are T cell receptor beta chains from one sample, sequenced in a study of T cell repertoires in cytomegalovirus infection. No antigen has been identified for these receptors. Each CDR3 protein is one row after TCRdb ran MiXCR on the reads. The profile covers about 310,000 distinct CDR3 sequences, with around a quarter appearing a single time and 10% to 15% taken by the ten largest. This specimen consisted of cultured PBMCs, obtained from culture after CMV antigen stimulation. The receptors here all came from a human donor in good health (CMV status not recorded). Some clones in this sample may be carry-over from other donors' samples. CDR3s include the opening cysteine and the closing phenylalanine or tryptophan. A D gene is named only where the DNA matches it firmly. Clone size is stated in some rows and not others, as once, few, many or a class when expanded.

D,J,size,V,DNA,CDR3
TRBD2,TRBJ2-1,many,TRBV7-6,TGTGCCAGCAGCCTTGGACTAGCGGAATACAATGAGCAGTTCTTC,CASSLGLAEYNEQFF
TRBD1,TRBJ1-6,few,TRBV19,TGTGCCAGTAGCCAACAGGGGCGGAATTCACCCCTCCACTTT,CASSQQGRNSPLHF
NA,TRBJ2-2,many,TRBV7-2,TGTGCCAGCAGCTTAGCTTACACCGGGGAGCTGTTTTTT,CASSLAYTGELFF
TRBD1,TRBJ1-1,NA,TRBV20-1,TGCAGTGCTAGGCGACAGGGGGGCACTGAAGCTTTCTTT,CSARRQGGTEAFF
NA,TRBJ2-1,NA,TRBV19,TGTGCCAGTAGTCTCCCTGGTGCCAATGAGCAGTTCTTC,CASSLPGANEQFF
NA,TRBJ1-1,many,TRBV11-1,TGTGCCAGCAGCTTAGATTCAGGGACACTACGACACACTGAAGCTTTCTTT,CASSLDSGTLRHTEAFF
TRBD1,TRBJ1-4,NA,TRBV14,TGTGCCAGCAGCCAAGAAAGGGTCCCGGGACAGGGTTTGGAAAAACTGTTTTTT,CASSQERVPGQGLEKLFF
NA,TRBJ1-4,NA,TRBV29-1,TGCAGCGTTGGAGGGGGAGGGAGGGAAGGGAATGAAAAACTGTTTTTT,CSVGGGGREGNEKLFF
NA,TRBJ2-1,NA,TRBV28,TGTGCCAGCAGTCCACCGGCCGTCAATGAGCAGTTCTTC,CASSPPAVNEQFF
TRBD2,TRBJ2-3,many,TRBV7-8,TGTGCCAGCAGCGTAATATCTAGCGGGAGGGTGCCGGATACGCAGTATTTT,CASSVISSGRVPDTQYF
NA,TRBJ2-7,NA,TRBV7-2,TGTGCCAGCAGCTGGTTTCAAGAAATCGAGCAGTACTTC,CASSWFQEIEQYF
NA,TRBJ1-2,many,TRBV5-4,TGTGCCAGCAGCTCAGGGTCACGTTATGGCTACACCTTC,CASSSGSRYGYTF
NA,TRBJ2-1,NA,TRBV7-4,TGTGCCAGCAGCTTCTTAGAGAGGGGGTCCTACAATGAGCAGTTCTTC,CASSFLERGSYNEQFF
TRBD1,TRBJ1-6,NA,TRBV7-6,TGTGCCAGCAGCCACCGGGACAGGGGCCCCAGCTCCTATAATTCACCCCTCCACTTT,CASSHRDRGPSSYNSPLHF
NA,TRBJ1-5,few,TRBV12-3/TRBV12-4,TGTGCCAGCAGTTTGGGAGTATTGGCAGACAATCAGCCCCAGCATTTT,CASSLGVLADNQPQHF
TRBD2,TRBJ2-2,NA,TRBV6-6,TGTGCCAGCAGAACCGGACTAGCGGGAGTTAGCGGGGAGCTGTTTTTT,CASRTGLAGVSGELFF
NA,TRBJ2-7,NA,TRBV24-1,TGTGCCACCAGTGAATCTTGGGGGGACGAGCAGTACTTC,CATSESWGDEQYF
NA,TRBJ2-3,many,TRBV7-2,TGTGCCAGCAGCTTAAGGTTGAGCACAGATACGCAGTATTTT,CASSLRLSTDTQYF
NA,TRBJ2-1,NA,TRBV15,TGTGCCACCAGCAGGAGCGTTGGATATAACAATGAGCAGTTCTTC,CATSRSVGYNNEQFF
NA,TRBJ2-5,NA,TRBV12-3/TRBV12-4,TGTGCCAGCAGTTTAAAGGCACTACAAGAGACCCAGTACTTC,CASSLKALQETQYF
NA,TRBJ2-2,NA,TRBV6-2/TRBV6-3,TGTGCCAGCATGAGGGGGACGACGAACACCGGGGAGCTGTTTTTT,CASMRGTTNTGELFF
TRBD1,TRBJ1-6,many,TRBV11-2,TGTGCCAGCAGCTACGGACAGGGAGGTTCACCCCTCCACTTT,CASSYGQGGSPLHF
NA,TRBJ1-5,NA,TRBV30,TGTGCCTGGAGTCCGACTCGGGATCAGCCCCAGCATTTT,CAWSPTRDQPQHF
TRBD2,TRBJ2-1,NA,TRBV4-1,TGCGCCAGCAGCCAAGATCTCGCGGGAGGATACAATGAGCAGTTCTTC,CASSQDLAGGYNEQFF
NA,TRBJ1-5,many,TRBV7-2,TGTGCCAGCAGCTTAAATCCGACAGGCCAGCCCCAGCATTTT,CASSLNPTGQPQHF
TRBD1,TRBJ1-5,NA,TRBV15,TGTGCCACCAGCAGAGGGGACAGTTTCAATCAGCCCCAGCATTTT,CATSRGDSFNQPQHF
NA,TRBJ1-3,few,TRBV20-1,TGCAGTGCGCGCCAAGAGAAAACTGGAAACACCATATATTTT,CSARQEKTGNTIYF
NA,TRBJ1-6,few,TRBV28,TGTGCCAGCACCAACCCCCAGGGAACCTATAATTCACCCCTCCACTTT,CASTNPQGTYNSPLHF
TRBD2,TRBJ2-5,many,TRBV7-2,TGTGCCAGCACCTCCGAGGGATCTAGCGGGATCCAAGAGACCCAGTACTTC,CASTSEGSSGIQETQYF
TRBD2,TRBJ2-1,many,TRBV7-2,TGTGCCAGCAGCTTAGATCTAGCGGGAGGCGGGAATGAGCAGTTCTTC,CASSLDLAGGGNEQFF
NA,TRBJ2-7,few,TRBV13,TGTGCCAGCAGCTTAGATTATCCAGGGCAGAGCTCCTACGAGCAGTACTTC,CASSLDYPGQSSYEQYF
NA,TRBJ2-1,NA,TRBV5-1,TGCGCCAGCAGCGGGGTGGGCTCCTACAATGAGCAGTTCTTC,CASSGVGSYNEQFF
TRBD1,TRBJ1-1,NA,TRBV12-3/TRBV12-4,TGTGCCAGCACCCGGACAGGGGGCTATACTGAAGCTTTCTTT,CASTRTGGYTEAFF
TRBD1,TRBJ2-1,NA,TRBV5-5,TGTGCCAGCAGCCAATCGACAGGGTTGAATGAGCAGTTCTTC,CASSQSTGLNEQFF
NA,TRBJ1-4,NA,TRBV7-9,TGTGCCAGCAGCTCGATCGGGACCCAAAATGAAAAACTGTTTTTT,CASSSIGTQNEKLFF
NA,TRBJ2-3,NA,TRBV6-1,TGTGCCAGAATAGGTAGGGGTTGGACAGATACGCAGTATTTT,CARIGRGWTDTQYF
TRBD2,TRBJ2-1,many,TRBV11-2,TGTGCCAGCAGCCCCCCGGGGGGAGGTTACAATGAGCAGTTCTTC,CASSPPGGGYNEQFF